This T cell receptor (beta chain) was identified in a study of T cell responses to AZD1222 COVID-19 vaccine (dated by TCRdb to the early 2020s). General notes on the study: Because spike-specific TCR depth and breadth did not differ between the two schedules, AZD1222 recipients who got a second dose at roughly 4 weeks were pooled with those who got a second dose at roughly 12 weeks. A total of just over 230 trial participants underwent TCR sequencing, of whom 207 received two doses of AZD1222 and around 26 received two doses of the MenACWY control vaccine. Enrollment into the trials was organized by age into subgroups of 18-55, 56-69 and 70-plus years, and those subgroups contained about 160, 30 and 59 TCR-sequenced participants, respectively.

Interpreted using the paper, the time point label stands for: baseline before first vaccination. Samples from vaccinated people were obtained from the UK trials COV001 and COV002, which included a single-blind randomized controlled phase 2/3 trial of AZD1222 (ChAdOx1 nCoV-19) in healthy adults. For TCRbeta chain sequencing, PBMC samples from trial participants were taken at day 0 and at day 28 after the second dose. The CDR3 regions of human TCRbeta chains were analyzed by immunosequencing. In the source study's methods: TCRs in the repertoires were matched against a reference library of SARS-CoV-2-specific TCRs that had been generated with the MIRA antigen-specificity platform. Breadth meant the fraction of unique TCRs that were SARS-CoV-2-associated, whereas depth meant the fraction of total T cells that were SARS-CoV-2-associated. Using the MIRA data, each spike-specific TCR was mapped to the spike region that the TCR reacts to and placed in a CD4 or CD8 class. Log10-transformed breadth and depth values were compared by one-way ANOVA with Sidak's multiple comparisons tests. Held by TCRdb, this immuneACCESS table contains in-frame sequences only and omits some clones. Under half of the omission traces to an unresolved V gene where checked; the cause of the rest is unknown. That table is the source of V, J and clone size, and D and trimming were worked out from the DNA. This sample is represented by 65,000 to 90,000 clones; about 91% of them were singletons. The ten largest clones add up to roughly 20% of the sample.

What the study reported, not specific to this receptor: Because no samples from the day 14 peak response were available, repertoires could be characterized only after the peak T cell response. The 56-69-year group was small, and its depth increase did not reach significance, likely because of low power. Conclusions about previously exposed vaccinees were limited because only a handful of AZD1222 recipients were SARS-CoV-2 seropositive at baseline. Epitopes outside the regions mutated in the B.1.351 and B.1.1.7 variants were reportedly recognized by nearly half of the unique spike-specific TCRs. Participants were mostly white British and included more females than males, and it was suggested by the authors that clonal diversity may have been underestimated. The vaccine-associated CD4 TCRs covered the entire spike protein, and the dominant responses fell in regions 160-218 and 743-854. After two AZD1222 doses, both the breadth and the depth of spike-specific TCRs were significantly higher than at day 0 and than in MenACWY recipients.

Turning to this clone: The antigen it recognizes is unknown. Per-base quality was not reported, and no clone a single base away is much larger than it.

CDR3 length: 15 amino acids, cysteine to phenylalanine. Only CDR3 DNA is held: 45 bases, read in frame from base 1. Looking up the germline V gene yields CDR1 SGHDT and CDR2 YYEEEE. At the junction V is shortened by 0 bases and J by 0 bases, with 9 bases in between. This TCR was sampled from an adult in good health. The V and J genes are TRBV5-6 and TRBJ1-1, with the D gene too uncertain to name. The source was peripheral blood, collected on day 0 of AZD1222 vaccination. CDR3 reads: CASSLGEGLNTEAFF. The DNA sequence is as follows: TGTGCCAGCAGCTTGGGGGAGGGATTGAACACTGAAGCTTTCTTT.